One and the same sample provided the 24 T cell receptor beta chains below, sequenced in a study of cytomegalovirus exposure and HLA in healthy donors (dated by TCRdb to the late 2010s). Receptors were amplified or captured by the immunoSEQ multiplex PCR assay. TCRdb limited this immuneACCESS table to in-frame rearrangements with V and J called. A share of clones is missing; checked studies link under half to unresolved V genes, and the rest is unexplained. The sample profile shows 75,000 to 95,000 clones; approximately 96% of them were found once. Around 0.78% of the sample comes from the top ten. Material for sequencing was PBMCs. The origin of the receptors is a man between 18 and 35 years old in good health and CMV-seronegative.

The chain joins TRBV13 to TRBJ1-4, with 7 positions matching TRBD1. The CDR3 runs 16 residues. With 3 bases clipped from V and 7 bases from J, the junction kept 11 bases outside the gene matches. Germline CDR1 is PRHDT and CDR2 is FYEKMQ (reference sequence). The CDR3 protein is CASSFYEQGSAEKLFF. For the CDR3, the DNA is TGTGCCAGCAGCTTCTACGAACAGGGGTCGGCTGAAAAACTGTTTTTT.

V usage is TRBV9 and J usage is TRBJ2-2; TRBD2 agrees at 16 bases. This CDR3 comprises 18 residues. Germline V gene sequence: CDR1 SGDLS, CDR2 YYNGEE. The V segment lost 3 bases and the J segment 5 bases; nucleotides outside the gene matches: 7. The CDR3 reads CASSAPGLAGGRTGELFF. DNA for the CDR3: TGTGCCAGCAGCGCTCCGGGACTAGCGGGAGGGAGGACCGGGGAGCTGTTTTTT. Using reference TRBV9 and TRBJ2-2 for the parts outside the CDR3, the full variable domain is DSGVTQTPKHLITATGQRVTLRCSPRSGDLSVYWYQQSLDQGLQFLIQYYNGEERAKGNILERFSAQQFPDLHSELNLSSLELGDSALYFCASSAPGLAGGRTGELFFGEGSRLTVL.

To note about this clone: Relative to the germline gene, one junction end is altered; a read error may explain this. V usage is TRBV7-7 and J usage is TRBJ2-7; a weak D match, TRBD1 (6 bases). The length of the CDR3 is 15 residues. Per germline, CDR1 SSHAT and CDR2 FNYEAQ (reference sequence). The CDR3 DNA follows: TGTGCTAGCAGCTTAGCCAGGGGAGCGGACTACGAGCAGTACTTC. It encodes CASSLARGADYEQYF.

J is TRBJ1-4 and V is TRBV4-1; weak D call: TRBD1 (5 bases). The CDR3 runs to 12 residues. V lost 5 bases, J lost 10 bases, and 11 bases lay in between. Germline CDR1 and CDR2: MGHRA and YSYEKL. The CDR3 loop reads CASSMPQGKLFF. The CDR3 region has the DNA TGCGCCAGCAGCATGCCGCAGGGAAAACTGTTTTTT.

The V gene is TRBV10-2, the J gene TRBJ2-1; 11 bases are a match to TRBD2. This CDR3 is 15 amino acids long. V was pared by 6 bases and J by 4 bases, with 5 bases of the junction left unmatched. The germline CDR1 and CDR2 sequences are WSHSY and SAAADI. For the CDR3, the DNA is TGCGCCAGCAGCGGGACTAGCGGAAGATACAATGAGCAGTTCTTC. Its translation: CASSGTSGRYNEQFF.

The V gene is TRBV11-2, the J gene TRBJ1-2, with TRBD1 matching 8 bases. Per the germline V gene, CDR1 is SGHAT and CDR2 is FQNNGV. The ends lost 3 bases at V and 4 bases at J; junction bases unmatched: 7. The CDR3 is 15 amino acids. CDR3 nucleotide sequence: TGTGCCAGCAGCTTCTCAGGGGGCGCAGGCTATGGCTACACCTTC. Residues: CASSFSGGAGYGYTF.

This chain's CDR3 is CASSLETGRTGELFF. The CDR3 DNA follows: TGTGCCAGCAGCTTAGAGACAGGGCGAACCGGGGAGCTGTTTTTT. This rearrangement joins TRBV11-2 to TRBJ2-2, with 7 bases aligning to TRBD1. V was clipped by 0 bases and J by 5 bases; unmatched bases: 3. The CDR3 contains 15 residues. Germline assignment: CDR1 SGHAT and CDR2 FQNNGV.

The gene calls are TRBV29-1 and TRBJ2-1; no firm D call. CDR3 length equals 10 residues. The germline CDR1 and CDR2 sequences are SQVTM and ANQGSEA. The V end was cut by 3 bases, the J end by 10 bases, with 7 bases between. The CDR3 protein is CSVDHSEQFF. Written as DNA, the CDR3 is TGCAGCGTTGACCACTCAGAGCAGTTCTTC.

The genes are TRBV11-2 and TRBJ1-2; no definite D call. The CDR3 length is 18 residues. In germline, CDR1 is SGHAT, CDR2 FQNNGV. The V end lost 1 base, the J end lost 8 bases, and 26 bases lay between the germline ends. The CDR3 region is CASSLALRRVSPIEGYTF. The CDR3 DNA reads TGTGCCAGCAGCTTAGCCCTAAGGAGGGTTTCCCCTATTGAGGGCTACACCTTC.

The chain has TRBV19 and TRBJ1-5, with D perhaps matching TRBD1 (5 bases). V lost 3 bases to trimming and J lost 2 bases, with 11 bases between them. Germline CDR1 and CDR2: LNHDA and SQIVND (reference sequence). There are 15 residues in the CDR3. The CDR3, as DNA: TGTGCCAGTAGTATGCAGGGAGGGGGCAATCAGCCCCAGCATTTT. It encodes CASSMQGGGNQPQHF.

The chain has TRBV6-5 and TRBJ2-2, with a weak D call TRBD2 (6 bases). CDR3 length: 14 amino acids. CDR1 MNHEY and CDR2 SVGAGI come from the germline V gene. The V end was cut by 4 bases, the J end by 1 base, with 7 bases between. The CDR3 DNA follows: TGTGCCAGCAGTTTGGGGGGGAACACCGGGGAGCTGTTTTTT. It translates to CASSLGGNTGELFF.

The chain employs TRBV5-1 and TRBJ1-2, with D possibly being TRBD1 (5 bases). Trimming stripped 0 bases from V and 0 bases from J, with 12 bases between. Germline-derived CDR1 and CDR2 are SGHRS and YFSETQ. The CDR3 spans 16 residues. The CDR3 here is CASSLVTDNTNYGYTF. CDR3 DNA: TGCGCCAGCAGCTTGGTGACAGACAACACTAACTATGGCTACACCTTC.

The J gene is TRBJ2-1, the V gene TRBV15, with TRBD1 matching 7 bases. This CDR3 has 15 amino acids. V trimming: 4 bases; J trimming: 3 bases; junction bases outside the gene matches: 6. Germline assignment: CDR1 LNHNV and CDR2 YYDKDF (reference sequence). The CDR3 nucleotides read TGTGCCACCAGCATGGAGAGGGGGCTCTACAATGAGCAGTTCTTC. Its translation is CATSMERGLYNEQFF.

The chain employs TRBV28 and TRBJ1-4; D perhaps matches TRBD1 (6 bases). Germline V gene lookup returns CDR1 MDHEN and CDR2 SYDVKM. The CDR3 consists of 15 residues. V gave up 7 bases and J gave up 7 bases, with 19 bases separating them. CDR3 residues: CASTKTRQGSEKLFF. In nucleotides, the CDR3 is TGTGCCAGCACAAAAACAAGGCAGGGGAGTGAAAAACTGTTTTTT.

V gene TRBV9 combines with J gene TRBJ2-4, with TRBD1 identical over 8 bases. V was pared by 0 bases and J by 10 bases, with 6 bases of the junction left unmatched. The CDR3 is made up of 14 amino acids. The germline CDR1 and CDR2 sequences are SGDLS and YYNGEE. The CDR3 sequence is CASSVEGQAGIQYF. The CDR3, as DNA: TGTGCCAGCAGCGTAGAGGGACAGGCCGGGATTCAGTACTTC.

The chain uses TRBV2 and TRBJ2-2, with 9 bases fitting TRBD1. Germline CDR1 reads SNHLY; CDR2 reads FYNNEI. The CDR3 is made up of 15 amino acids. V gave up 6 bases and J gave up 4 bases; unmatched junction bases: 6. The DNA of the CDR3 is TGTGCCAGCAGGCCGGGACAGGGTGTCACCGGGGAGCTGTTTTTT. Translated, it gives CASRPGQGVTGELFF.

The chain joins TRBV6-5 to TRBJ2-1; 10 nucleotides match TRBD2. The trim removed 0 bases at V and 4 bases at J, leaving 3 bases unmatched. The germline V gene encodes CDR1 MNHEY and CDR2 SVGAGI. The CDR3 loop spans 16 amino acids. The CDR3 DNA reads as TGTGCCAGCAGTTACTCGGGACTAGCGCTTTACAATGAGCAGTTCTTC. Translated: CASSYSGLALYNEQFF.

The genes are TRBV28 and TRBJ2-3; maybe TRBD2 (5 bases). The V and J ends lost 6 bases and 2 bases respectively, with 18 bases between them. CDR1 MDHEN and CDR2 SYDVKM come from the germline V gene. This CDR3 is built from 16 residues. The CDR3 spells CASSLSPERNTDTQYF. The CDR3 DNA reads TGTGCCAGCAGCCTCAGTCCGGAGCGGAACACAGATACGCAGTATTTT.

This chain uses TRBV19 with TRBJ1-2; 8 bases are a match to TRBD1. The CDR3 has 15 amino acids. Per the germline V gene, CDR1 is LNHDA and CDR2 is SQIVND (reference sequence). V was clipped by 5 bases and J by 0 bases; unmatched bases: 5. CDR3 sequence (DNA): TGTGCCAGTAGTGAACAGGGGGTCCCTAACTATGGCTACACCTTC. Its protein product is CASSEQGVPNYGYTF.

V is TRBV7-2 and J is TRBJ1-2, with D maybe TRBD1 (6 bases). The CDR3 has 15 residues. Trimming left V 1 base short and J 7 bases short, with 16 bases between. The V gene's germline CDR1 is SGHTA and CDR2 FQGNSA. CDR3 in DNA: TGTGCCAGCAGCTTAGAGGGCATAGGGGGTCGTGGCTACACCTTC. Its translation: CASSLEGIGGRGYTF.

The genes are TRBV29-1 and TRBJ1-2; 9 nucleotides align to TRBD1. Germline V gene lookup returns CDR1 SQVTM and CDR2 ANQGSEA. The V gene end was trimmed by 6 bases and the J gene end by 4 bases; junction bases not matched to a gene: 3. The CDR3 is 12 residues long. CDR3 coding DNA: TGCAGCGTCCTACAGGGGGCCTATGGCTACACCTTC. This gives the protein CSVLQGAYGYTF.

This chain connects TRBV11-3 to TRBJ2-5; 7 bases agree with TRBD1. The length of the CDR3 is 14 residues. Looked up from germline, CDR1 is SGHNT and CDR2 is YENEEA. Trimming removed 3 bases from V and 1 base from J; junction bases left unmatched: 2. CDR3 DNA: TGTGCCAGCAGCTTGGACAGGTTCCAAGAGACCCAGTACTTC. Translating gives CASSLDRFQETQYF.

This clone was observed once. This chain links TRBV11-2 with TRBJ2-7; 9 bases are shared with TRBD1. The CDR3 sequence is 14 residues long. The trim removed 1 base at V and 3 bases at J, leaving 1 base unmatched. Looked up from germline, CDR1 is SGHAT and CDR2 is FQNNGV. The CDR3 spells CASSLGTGVYEQYV. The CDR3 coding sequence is TGTGCCAGCAGCTTAGGGACAGGGGTCTACGAGCAGTACGTC.

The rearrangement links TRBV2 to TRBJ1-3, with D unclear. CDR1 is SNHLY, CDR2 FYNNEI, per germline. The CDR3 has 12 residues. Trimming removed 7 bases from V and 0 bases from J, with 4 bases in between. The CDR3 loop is CASTSSGNTIYF. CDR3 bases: TGTGCCAGCACGAGCTCTGGAAACACCATATATTTT.